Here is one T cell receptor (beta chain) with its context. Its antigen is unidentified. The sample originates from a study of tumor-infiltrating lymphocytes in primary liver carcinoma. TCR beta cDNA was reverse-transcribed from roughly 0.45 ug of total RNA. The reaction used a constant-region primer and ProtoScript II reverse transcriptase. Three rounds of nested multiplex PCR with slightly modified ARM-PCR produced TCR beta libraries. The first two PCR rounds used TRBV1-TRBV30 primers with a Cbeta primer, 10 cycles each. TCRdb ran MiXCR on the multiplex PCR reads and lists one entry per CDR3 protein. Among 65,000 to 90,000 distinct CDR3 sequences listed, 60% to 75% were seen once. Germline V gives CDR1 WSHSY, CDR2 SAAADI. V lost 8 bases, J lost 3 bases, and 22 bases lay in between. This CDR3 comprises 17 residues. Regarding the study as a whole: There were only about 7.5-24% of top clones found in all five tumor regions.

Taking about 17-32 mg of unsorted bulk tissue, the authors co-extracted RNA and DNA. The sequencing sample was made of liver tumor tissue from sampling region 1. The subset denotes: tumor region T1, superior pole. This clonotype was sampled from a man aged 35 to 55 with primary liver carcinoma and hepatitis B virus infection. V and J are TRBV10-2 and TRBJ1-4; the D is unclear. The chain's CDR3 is CASGRRSLQVSNEKLFF. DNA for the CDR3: TGCGCCAGCGGCAGAAGGAGTCTCCAAGTATCTAATGAAAAACTGTTTTTT.